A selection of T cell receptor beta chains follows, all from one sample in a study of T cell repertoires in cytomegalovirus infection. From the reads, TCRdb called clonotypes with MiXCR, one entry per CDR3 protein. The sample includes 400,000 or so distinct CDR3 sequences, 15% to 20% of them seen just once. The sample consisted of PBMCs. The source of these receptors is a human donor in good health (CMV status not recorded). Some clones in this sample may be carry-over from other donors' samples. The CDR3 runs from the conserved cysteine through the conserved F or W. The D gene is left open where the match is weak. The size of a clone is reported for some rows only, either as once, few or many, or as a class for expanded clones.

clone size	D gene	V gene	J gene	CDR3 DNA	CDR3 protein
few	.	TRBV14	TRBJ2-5	TGTGCCAGCAGCCTCGCCGGGGGTGACGGGACCCAGTACTTC	CASSLAGGDGTQYF
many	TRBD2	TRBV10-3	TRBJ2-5	TGTGCCACGGGGGGACTGGAAGAGACCCAGTACTTC	CATGGLEETQYF
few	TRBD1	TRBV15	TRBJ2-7	TGTGCCACCAGTCCCTCCCGGGACAGGGGCCTCTACGAGCAGTACTTC	CATSPSRDRGLYEQYF
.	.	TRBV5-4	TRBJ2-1	TGTGCCAGCAGGACGGTAGGGAACAATGAGCAGTTCTTC	CASRTVGNNEQFF
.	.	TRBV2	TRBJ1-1	TGTGCCAGCAATGACAGACTGAACACTGAAGCTTTCTTT	CASNDRLNTEAFF
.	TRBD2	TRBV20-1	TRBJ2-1	TGCAGTGCCCCGAGGGCGGGAGGGCCATACAATGAGCAGTTCTTC	CSAPRAGGPYNEQFF
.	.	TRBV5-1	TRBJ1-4	TGCGCCAGCAGCCCCAGCCCTTCCGGGAAGAATGAAAAACTGTTTTTT	CASSPSPSGKNEKLFF
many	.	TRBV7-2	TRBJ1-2	TGTGCCAGCAGCTTGGCCGGGACACTATACGGGGGCTACACCTTC	CASSLAGTLYGGYTF
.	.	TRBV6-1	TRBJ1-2	TGTGCCAGCAGTGAATCAGGACCTTATGGCTACACCTTC	CASSESGPYGYTF
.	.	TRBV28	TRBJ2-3	TGTGCCAGCACCCCGCGGAGCACAGATACGCAGTATTTT	CASTPRSTDTQYF
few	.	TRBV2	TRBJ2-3	TGTGCCAGCAGTGGAACCCCAGAGAAGGCAGATACGCAGTATTTT	CASSGTPEKADTQYF
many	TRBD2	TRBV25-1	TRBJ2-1	TGTGCCAGCAGTCCACAGGGGACTAGCCAGAATGAGCAGTTCTTC	CASSPQGTSQNEQFF
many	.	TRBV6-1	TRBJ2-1	TGTGCCAGCAGTGAGGAAAGAAAGGGGTACAATGAGCAGTTCTTC	CASSEERKGYNEQFF
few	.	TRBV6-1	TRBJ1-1	TGTGCCAGCAGTGAAGCGCTTGGGAGGGTAGCAGACACTGAAGCTTTCTTT	CASSEALGRVADTEAFF
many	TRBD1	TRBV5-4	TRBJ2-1	TGTGCCAGCAGCGGACGGACAGGGGTCAATGAGCAGTTCTTC	CASSGRTGVNEQFF
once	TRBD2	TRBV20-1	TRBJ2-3	TGCAGTGCTAGCTACGGACTAGCGGGAGTGGCAGATACGCAGTATTTT	CSASYGLAGVADTQYF
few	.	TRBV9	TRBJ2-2	TGTGCCAGCAGCGTCCAGGGTTTGACCGGGGAGCTGTTTTTT	CASSVQGLTGELFF
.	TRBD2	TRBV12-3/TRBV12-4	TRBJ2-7	TGTGCCAGCAGTTTTGGACTAGCGGGAGGGCACGAGCAGTACTTC	CASSFGLAGGHEQYF
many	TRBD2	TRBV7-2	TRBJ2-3	TGTGCCAGCAGTTCGACTAGCGGGGGAGATACGCAGTATTTT	CASSSTSGGDTQYF
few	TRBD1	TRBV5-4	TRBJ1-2	TGTGCCAGCAGAGCCGGGACAGGCCCTTGGGGTGGCTACACCTTC	CASRAGTGPWGGYTF
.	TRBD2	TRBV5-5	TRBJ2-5	TGTGCCAGCAGCTTGTGGTCAGCGGGAGGGTCGAAAGAGAGCCAGTACTTC	CASSLWSAGGSKESQYF
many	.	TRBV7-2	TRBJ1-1	TGTGCCAGCAGCGTAGGGTGGATGAGGGAAGCTTTCTTT	CASSVGWMREAFF
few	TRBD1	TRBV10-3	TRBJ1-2	TGTGCCACGGCACGGGACAGGGAGGAGGGCTACACCTTC	CATARDREEGYTF
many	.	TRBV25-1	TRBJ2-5	TGTGCCAGCAGTCAAAGAGTAACTAGCCTAGAGACCCAGTACTTC	CASSQRVTSLETQYF